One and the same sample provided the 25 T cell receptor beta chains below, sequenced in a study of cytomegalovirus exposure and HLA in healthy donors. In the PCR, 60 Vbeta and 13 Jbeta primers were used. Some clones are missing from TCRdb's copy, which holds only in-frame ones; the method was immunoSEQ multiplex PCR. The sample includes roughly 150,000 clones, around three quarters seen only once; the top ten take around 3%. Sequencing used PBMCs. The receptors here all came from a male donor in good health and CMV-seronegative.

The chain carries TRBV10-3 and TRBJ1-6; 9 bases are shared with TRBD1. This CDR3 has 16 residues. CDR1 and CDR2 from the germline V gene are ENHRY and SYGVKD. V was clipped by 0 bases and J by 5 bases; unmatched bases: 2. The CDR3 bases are TGTGCCATCAGTGAGTCGGGGACAGGGCATAATTCACCCCTCCACTTT. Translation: CAISESGTGHNSPLHF.

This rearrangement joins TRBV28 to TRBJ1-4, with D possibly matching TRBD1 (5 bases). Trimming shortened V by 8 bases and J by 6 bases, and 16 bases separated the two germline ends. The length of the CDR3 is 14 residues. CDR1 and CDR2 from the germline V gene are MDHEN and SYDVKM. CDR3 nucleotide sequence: TGTGCCAGCGTTACCGGGGGGGATCATGAAAAACTGTTTTTT. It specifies CASVTGGDHEKLFF.

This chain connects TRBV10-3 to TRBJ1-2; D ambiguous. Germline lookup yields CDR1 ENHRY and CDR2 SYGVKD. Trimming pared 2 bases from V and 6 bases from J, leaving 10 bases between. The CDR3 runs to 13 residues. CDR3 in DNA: TGTGCCATCAGTGAGGAGGGCGCGGATGGCTACACCTTC. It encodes CAISEEGADGYTF.

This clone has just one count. CDR3 DNA: TGCGCCAGCAGCCAAGGGCGGGGACCCTACGAGCAGTACTTC. It translates to CASSQGRGPYEQYF. The rearrangement joins TRBV4-3 to TRBJ2-7; maybe TRBD2 (6 bases). The CDR3 loop spans 14 amino acids. Per the germline V gene, CDR1 is LGHNA and CDR2 is YSLEER. V was cut by 1 base and J by 2 bases, with 9 bases left in between.

CDR3 nucleotides: TGTGCCAGCAGTCCAGGGCCCGCGCGGGGCAACTACTTC. It codes for CASSPGPARGNYF. The rearrangement uses TRBV6-5 and TRBJ2-5, with TRBD2 as a possible D gene (6 bases). This CDR3 has 13 residues. The V and J ends lost 5 bases and 14 bases respectively, with 21 bases between them. The germline CDR1 and CDR2 sequences are MNHEY and SVGAGI.

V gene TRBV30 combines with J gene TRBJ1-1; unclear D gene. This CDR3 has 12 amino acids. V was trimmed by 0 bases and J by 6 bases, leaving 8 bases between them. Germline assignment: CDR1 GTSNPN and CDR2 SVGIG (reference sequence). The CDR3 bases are TGTGCCTGGAGTGTCGAGGGTCCTGAAGCTTTCTTT. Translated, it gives CAWSVEGPEAFF.

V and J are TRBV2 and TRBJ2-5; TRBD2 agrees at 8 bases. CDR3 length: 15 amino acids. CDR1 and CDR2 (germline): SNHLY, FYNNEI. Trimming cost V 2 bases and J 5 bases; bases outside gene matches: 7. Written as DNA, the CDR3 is TGTGCCAGCAGTGAACGGCGGGGGGCCGTGGAGACCCAGTACTTC. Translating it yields CASSERRGAVETQYF.

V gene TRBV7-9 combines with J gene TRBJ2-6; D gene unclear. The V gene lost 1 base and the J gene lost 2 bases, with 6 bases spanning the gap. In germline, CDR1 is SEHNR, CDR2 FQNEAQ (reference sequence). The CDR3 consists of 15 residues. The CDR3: CASSLGGAGANVLTF. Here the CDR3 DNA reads TGTGCCAGCAGCTTAGGCGGTGCTGGGGCCAACGTCCTGACTTTC.

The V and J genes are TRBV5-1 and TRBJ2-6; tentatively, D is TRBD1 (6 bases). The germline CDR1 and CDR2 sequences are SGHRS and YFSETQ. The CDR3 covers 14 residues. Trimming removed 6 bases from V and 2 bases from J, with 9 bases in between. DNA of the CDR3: TGCGCCAGCAACAGGGCTCCTGGGGCCAACGTCCTGACTTTC. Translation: CASNRAPGANVLTF.

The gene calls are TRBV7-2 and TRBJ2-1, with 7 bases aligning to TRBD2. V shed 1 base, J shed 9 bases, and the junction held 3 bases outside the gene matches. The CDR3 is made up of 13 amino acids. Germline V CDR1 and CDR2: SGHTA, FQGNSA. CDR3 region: CASSLGRGIEQFF. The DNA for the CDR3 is TGTGCCAGCAGCTTAGGGCGGGGGATTGAGCAGTTCTTC.

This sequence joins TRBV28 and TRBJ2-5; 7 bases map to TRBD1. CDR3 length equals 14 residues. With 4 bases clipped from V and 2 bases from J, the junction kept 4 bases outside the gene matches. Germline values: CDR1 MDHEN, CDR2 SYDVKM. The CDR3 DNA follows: TGTGCCAGCAGTTCCGGGACAGCACAAGAGACCCAGTACTTC. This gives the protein CASSSGTAQETQYF.

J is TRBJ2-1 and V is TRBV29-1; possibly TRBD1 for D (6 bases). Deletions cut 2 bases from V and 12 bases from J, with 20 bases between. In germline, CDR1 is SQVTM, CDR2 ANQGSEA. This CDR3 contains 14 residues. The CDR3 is CSVESQGKSLRQFF. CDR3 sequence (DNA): TGCAGCGTTGAATCCCAGGGGAAGTCACTACGGCAGTTCTTC.

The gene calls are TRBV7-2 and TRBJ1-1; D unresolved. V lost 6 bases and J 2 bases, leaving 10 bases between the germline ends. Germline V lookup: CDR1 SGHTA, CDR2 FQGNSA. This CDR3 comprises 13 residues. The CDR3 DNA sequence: TGTGCCAGCAGACAAGAGGGAAACACTGAAGCTTTCTTT. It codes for CASRQEGNTEAFF.

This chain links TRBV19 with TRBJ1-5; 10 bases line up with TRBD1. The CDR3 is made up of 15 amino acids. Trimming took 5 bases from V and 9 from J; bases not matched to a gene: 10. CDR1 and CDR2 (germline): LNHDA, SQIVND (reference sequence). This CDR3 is CASSGFRDRGAPQHF. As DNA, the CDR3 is TGTGCCAGTAGTGGATTCCGGGACAGGGGTGCGCCCCAGCATTTT.

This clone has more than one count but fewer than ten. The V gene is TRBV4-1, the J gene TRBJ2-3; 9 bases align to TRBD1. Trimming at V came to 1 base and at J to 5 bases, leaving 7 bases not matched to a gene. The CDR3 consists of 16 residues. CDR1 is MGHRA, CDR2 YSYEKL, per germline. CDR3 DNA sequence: TGCGCCAGCAGCCAAGGGTCGGACAGGGGTGGAGATACGCAGTATTTT. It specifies CASSQGSDRGGDTQYF.

The CDR3 DNA is TGCGCCAGCAGCTTGCTCGGTTATCCACGTCAGCCCCAGCATTTT. Translation gives CASSLLGYPRQPQHF. This chain uses TRBV5-1 with TRBJ1-5; D ambiguous. The CDR3 sequence is 15 residues long. Germline CDR1 SGHRS, CDR2 YFSETQ. V was shortened by 1 base and J by 6 bases, with 14 bases between the two germline ends.

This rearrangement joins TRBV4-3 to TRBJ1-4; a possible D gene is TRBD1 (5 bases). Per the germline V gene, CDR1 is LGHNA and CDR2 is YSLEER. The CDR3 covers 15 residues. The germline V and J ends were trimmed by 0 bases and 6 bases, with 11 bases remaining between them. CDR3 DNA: TGCGCCAGCAGCCAAGATCTAGGGGCTGATGAAAAACTGTTTTTT. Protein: CASSQDLGADEKLFF.

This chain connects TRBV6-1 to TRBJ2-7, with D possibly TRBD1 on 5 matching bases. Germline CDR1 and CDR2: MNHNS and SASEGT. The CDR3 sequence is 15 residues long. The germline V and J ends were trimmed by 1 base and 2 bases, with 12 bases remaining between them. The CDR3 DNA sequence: TGTGCCAGCAGTGAAGGGGTGTCCAGGGCCTACGAGCAGTACTTC. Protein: CASSEGVSRAYEQYF.

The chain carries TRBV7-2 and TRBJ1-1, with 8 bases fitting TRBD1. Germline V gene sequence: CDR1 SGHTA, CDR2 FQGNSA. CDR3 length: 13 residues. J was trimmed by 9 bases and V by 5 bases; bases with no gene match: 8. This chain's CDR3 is CASSPGQGAKAFF. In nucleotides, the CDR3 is TGTGCCAGCAGCCCTGGACAGGGTGCTAAAGCTTTCTTT.

The CDR3 loop is CASSMGQGEKLFF. CDR3 DNA sequence: TGTGCCAGCTCTATGGGCCAGGGTGAAAAACTGTTTTTT. The rearrangement links TRBV18 to TRBJ1-4; tentative D call: TRBD1 (5 bases). The CDR3 consists of 13 residues. Germline V gene sequence: CDR1 KGHSH, CDR2 LQKENI. V dropped 6 bases and J dropped 7 bases, with 12 bases sitting between them.

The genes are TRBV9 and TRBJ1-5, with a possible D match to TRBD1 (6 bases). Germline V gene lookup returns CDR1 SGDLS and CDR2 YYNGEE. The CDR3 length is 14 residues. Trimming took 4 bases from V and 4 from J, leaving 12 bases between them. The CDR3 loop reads CASSYGGANQPQHF. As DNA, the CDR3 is TGTGCCAGCAGCTACGGGGGGGCGAATCAGCCCCAGCATTTT.

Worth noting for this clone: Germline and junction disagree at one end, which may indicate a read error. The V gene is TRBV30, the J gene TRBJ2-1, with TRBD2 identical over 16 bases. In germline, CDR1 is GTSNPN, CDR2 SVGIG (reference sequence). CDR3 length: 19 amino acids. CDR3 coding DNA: TGTGCCTGGAGTGTACAAGGGACTAGCGGGAGGGCCCCCTACGATGAGCAGTTCTTC. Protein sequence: CAWSVQGTSGRAPYDEQFF.

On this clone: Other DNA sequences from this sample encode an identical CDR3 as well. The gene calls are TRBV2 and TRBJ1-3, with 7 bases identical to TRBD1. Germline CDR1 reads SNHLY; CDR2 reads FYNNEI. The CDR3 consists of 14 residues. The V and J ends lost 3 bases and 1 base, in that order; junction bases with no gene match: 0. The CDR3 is CASSDRGSGNTIYF. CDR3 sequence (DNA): TGTGCCAGCAGTGACAGGGGGTCTGGAAACACCATATATTTT.

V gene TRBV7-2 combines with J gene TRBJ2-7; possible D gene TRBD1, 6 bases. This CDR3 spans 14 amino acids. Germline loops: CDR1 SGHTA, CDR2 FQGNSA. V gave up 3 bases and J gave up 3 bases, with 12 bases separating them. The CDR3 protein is CASSLGSGDYEQYF. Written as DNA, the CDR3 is TGTGCCAGCAGCTTGGGGTCAGGGGACTACGAGCAGTACTTC.

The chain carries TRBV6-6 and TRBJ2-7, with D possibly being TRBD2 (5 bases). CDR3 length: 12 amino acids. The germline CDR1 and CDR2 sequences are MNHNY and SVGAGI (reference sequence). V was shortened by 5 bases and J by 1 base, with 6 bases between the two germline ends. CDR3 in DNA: TGTGCCAGCAGTAGCGGATCCTACGAGCAGTACTTC. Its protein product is CASSSGSYEQYF.